This T cell receptor beta chain came from a study of cytomegalovirus exposure and HLA in healthy donors. Primers: 60 Vbeta forward and 13 Jbeta reverse. Here immunoSEQ multiplex PCR was the method, and the copy in TCRdb shows in-frame clones only, minus some. The data show 90,000 to 120,000 clones, 75% to 80% seen once. In regard to this clone: Its matching antigen is unknown.

Whole-study findings and limits: A missense variant in DCLRE1C was later tied to TCR beta V- and J-gene trimming. Further analysis, carried out later, found HLA-associated TCR beta chains more clonally expanded than equally common other chains.

The source material was PBMCs. This receptor was identified in a man aged 55 to 69 in good health and CMV-seropositive.

CDR3 residues: CASRSTGTLYEQYF. DNA of the CDR3: TGTGCCAGCAGGTCGACCGGGACACTCTACGAGCAGTACTTC. The chain joins TRBV28 to TRBJ2-7, with D perhaps TRBD1 (6 bases). Germline loops: CDR1 MDHEN, CDR2 SYDVKM. Deletions cut 6 bases from V and 3 bases from J, with 15 bases between. The CDR3 is made up of 14 amino acids.